Included here is one T cell receptor beta chain sequence, with context. Its target is unknown. The data originate from a study of T cell repertoires in cytomegalovirus infection. Study as a whole: Public TCR beta signatures provided an indication of both CMV infection and a matching HLA type.

This CDR3 spans 14 amino acids. Germline lookup yields CDR1 MGHRA and CDR2 YSYEKL. V gave up 0 bases and J gave up 3 bases, with 9 bases separating them. TCRdb re-derived calls from the reads in MiXCR, one entry per CDR3 protein. Of approximately 730,000 distinct CDR3 sequences detected, 25% to 30% appear once; the ten largest clones hold around 12%. The chain has TRBV4-1 and TRBJ2-7; no definite D call. The sequence came from a human donor in good health (CMV status not recorded). Some clones in this sample may be carry-over from other donors' samples. Here the sequenced sample was cultured CD8+ T cells from PBMCs, taken from culture after CMV antigen stimulation. CDR3: CASSQDLNNYEQYF. In DNA, the CDR3 is TGCGCCAGCAGCCAAGATCTTAACAACTACGAGCAGTACTTC.